The 8 T cell receptor beta chains given below trace back to one sample, sequenced in a study of blood T cells in healthy people across ages. PCR was performed a second time for about 7 to 12 cycles using a sample-barcoded 5' primer and a J-beta primer mix. MiXCR, run by TCRdb on the 5' RACE reads, gives a single entry per CDR3 protein. The sample has 600,000 or so distinct CDR3 sequences; approximately 30% are singletons. Specimen: blood. Receptor source: a woman older than 75 in good health.

This clonotype was detected only a few times. The rearrangement uses TRBV10-3 and TRBJ1-3; TRBD1 might be the D (6 bases). The V end lost 8 bases, the J end lost 0 bases, and 14 bases lay between the germline ends. In germline, CDR1 is ENHRY, CDR2 SYGVKD. The CDR3 length is 15 residues. The CDR3 loop reads CAILVSTGSGNTIYF. In DNA, the CDR3 is TGTGCCATCCTTGTCTCGACAGGCTCTGGAAACACCATATATTTT.

Worth noting for this clonotype: An end of the junction differs from the germline gene, which may be a read error. This rearrangement joins TRBV3-1 to TRBJ1-1; maybe TRBD1 (5 bases). Per germline, CDR1 LGHDT and CDR2 YNNKEL (reference sequence). The CDR3 is made up of 15 amino acids. The CDR3 DNA is TGTGCCAACAGCCAAGCAGAGGGGAGGAACACTGAAGCTTTCTTT. Its protein product is CANSQAEGRNTEAFF.

Details on this clonotype: It may be a read error: a sequence one base away is much more abundant. The J gene is TRBJ2-7, the V gene TRBV9; 8 positions match TRBD2. Germline V gene data show CDR1 as SGDLS and CDR2 as YYNGEE. This CDR3 is 14 amino acids long. V lost 3 bases and J lost 7; bases outside the gene matches: 9. Here the CDR3 reads CASSGWRGADEQYF. The CDR3 DNA follows: TGTGCCAGCAGCGGATGGCGGGGGGCTGATGAGCAGTACTTC.

There are many counts of this clonotype. V usage is TRBV6-6 and J usage is TRBJ1-6; 7 nucleotides align to TRBD1. Germline CDR1 is MNHNY and CDR2 is SVGAGI (reference sequence). The length of the CDR3 is 13 residues. V lost 4 bases to trimming and J lost 11 bases; unmatched junction nucleotides: 5. CDR3 DNA sequence: TGTGCCAGCAGTTTCACAGGGGAACCACCCCTCCACTTT. Translation gives CASSFTGEPPLHF.

The CDR3 is CASSLIGQAASPLHF. The CDR3 DNA follows: TGTGCCAGCAGCTTAATAGGACAGGCCGCTTCACCCCTCCACTTT. This chain joins TRBV7-9 and TRBJ1-6; 7 bases agree with TRBD1. CDR3 size: 15 residues. V gave up 2 bases and J gave up 9 bases; unmatched junction bases: 7. Germline CDR1 SEHNR, CDR2 FQNEAQ (reference sequence). Full variable domain (rest looked up from reference TRBV7-9 and TRBJ1-6): DTGVSQNPRHKITKRGQNVTFRCDPISEHNRLYWYRQTLGQGPEFLTYFQNEAQLEKSRLLSDRFSAERPKGSFSTLEIQRTEQGDSAMYLCASSLIGQAASPLHFGNGTRLTVT.

In this sample, this clonotype turned up many times. The chain links TRBV12-3 or TRBV12-4 to TRBJ1-1; D gene ambiguous. V gave up 8 bases and J gave up 1 base, with 14 bases separating them. The CDR3 sequence is 14 residues long. DNA of the CDR3: TGTGCCAGCGCCGCCGGGATAAAGAACACTGAAGCTTTCTTT. Residues: CASAAGIKNTEAFF.

The J gene is TRBJ1-2, the V gene TRBV6-5, with TRBD1 as a possible D gene (6 bases). V lost 5 bases to trimming and J lost 8 bases, with 21 bases between them. Germline V gene sequence: CDR1 MNHEY, CDR2 SVGAGI. This CDR3 comprises 15 residues. DNA of the CDR3: TGTGCCAGCAGTCGAAACAGGGCCCAGTATGAGGGCTACACCTTC. It encodes CASSRNRAQYEGYTF.

The chain is built from TRBV29-1 and TRBJ2-5; the match to TRBD2 covers 8 bases. The V segment lost 5 bases and the J segment 0 bases; nucleotides outside the gene matches: 8. The CDR3 runs to 15 residues. Germline CDR1 reads SQVTM; CDR2 reads ANQGSEA. The DNA for the CDR3 is TGCAGCGTTACAGAGGGTAGCGGGAACCAAGAGACCCAGTACTTC. Translating gives CSVTEGSGNQETQYF.